Shown below are 14 T cell receptor beta chains from a single sample sequenced in a study of shared clonotypes between healthy human individuals. This table comes from immunoSEQ multiplex PCR, and its TCRdb copy is limited to in-frame clones, with some not included. This sample carries over a million clones, around 97% of them seen once, and the ten largest clones take roughly 1.2%. Sequencing was done on a sample of naive CD4+ T cells sorted from blood. Subset of the sample: CD45RA+ positively selected. These receptors were taken from a man younger than 45 in good health.

This chain joins TRBV9 and TRBJ2-7; D unclear. Trimming took 4 bases from V and 1 from J, leaving 15 bases between them. The CDR3 runs 15 residues. From germline, CDR1 is SGDLS and CDR2 YYNGEE. CDR3 in amino acids: CASSLRADWSYEQYF. The CDR3 DNA sequence: TGTGCCAGCAGCTTAAGGGCCGACTGGTCCTACGAGCAGTACTTC.

The chain carries TRBV9 and TRBJ2-4, with D maybe TRBD1 (7 bases). From germline, CDR1 is SGDLS and CDR2 YYNGEE. The CDR3 consists of 14 residues. V was cut by 2 bases and J by 6 bases, with 12 bases left in between. The DNA for the CDR3 is TGTGCCAGCAGCGTGTCAGGGGGGCTAAACATTCAGTACTTC. Its protein is CASSVSGGLNIQYF. The complete variable domain, with remaining parts taken from reference TRBV9 and TRBJ2-4, reads DSGVTQTPKHLITATGQRVTLRCSPRSGDLSVYWYQQSLDQGLQFLIQYYNGEERAKGNILERFSAQQFPDLHSELNLSSLELGDSALYFCASSVSGGLNIQYFGAGTRLSVL.

The genes are TRBV6-5 and TRBJ1-1, with 7 bases identical to TRBD1. Trimming cost V 4 bases and J 2 bases; bases outside gene matches: 4. Per the germline V gene, CDR1 is MNHEY and CDR2 is SVGAGI. This CDR3 has 14 residues. CDR3 bases: TGTGCCAGCAGTTCAAGGACAGGCAACACTGAAGCTTTCTTT. This sequence encodes CASSSRTGNTEAFF.

With regard to this clone: Distinct nucleotide sequences in the sample also encode this CDR3. This chain links TRBV7-2 with TRBJ2-1; tentatively, D is TRBD2 (5 bases). V lost 5 bases to trimming and J lost 4 bases, with 15 bases between them. Germline V lookup: CDR1 SGHTA, CDR2 FQGNSA. This CDR3 has 15 residues. Written as DNA, the CDR3 is TGTGCCAGCAGCAAACTCGCGGGTGTATACAATGAGCAGTTCTTC. It codes for CASSKLAGVYNEQFF.

This chain links TRBV5-6 with TRBJ2-7; weak D call: TRBD2 (6 bases). Trimming shortened V by 5 bases and J by 3 bases, and 12 bases separated the two germline ends. The CDR3 contains 13 residues. Looked up from germline, CDR1 is SGHDT and CDR2 is YYEEEE. CDR3: CASRPGLNYEQYF. In DNA, the CDR3 is TGTGCCAGCAGGCCGGGACTGAACTACGAGCAGTACTTC.

This chain connects TRBV19 to TRBJ1-1; D is undetermined. Deletions cut 3 bases from V and 1 base from J, with 12 bases between. CDR1 and CDR2 (germline): LNHDA, SQIVND (reference sequence). The CDR3 covers 15 residues. CDR3 residues: CASSINRQTNTEAFF. The CDR3 nucleotides read TGTGCCAGTAGTATCAATAGGCAAACGAACACTGAAGCTTTCTTT.

The chain joins TRBV6-1 to TRBJ2-7, with 8 positions matching TRBD2. Germline assignment: CDR1 MNHNS and CDR2 SASEGT. This CDR3 comprises 14 residues. J gave up 2 bases and V 2 bases, and 2 bases lay outside the gene matches. In DNA form, the CDR3 reads TGTGCCAGCAGTGAAAGCGGGAGTCCCTACGAGCAGTACTTC. Translation: CASSESGSPYEQYF.

This chain connects TRBV5-1 to TRBJ2-7, with TRBD2 matching over 9 bases. V lost 0 bases, J lost 3 bases, and 7 bases stayed unmatched. This CDR3 has 16 residues. The V gene's germline CDR1 is SGHRS and CDR2 YFSETQ. CDR3: CASSLGVASGDYEQYF. The CDR3 coding sequence is TGCGCCAGCAGCTTGGGGGTCGCTAGCGGGGACTACGAGCAGTACTTC.

The chain has TRBV30 and TRBJ1-2; no clear D. V shed 0 bases and J shed 8 bases, with 22 bases lying between them. Germline CDR1 reads GTSNPN; CDR2 reads SVGIG (reference sequence). The CDR3 extends over 16 amino acids. This CDR3 reads CAWSVIPRDTPRGYTF. The CDR3 bases are TGTGCCTGGAGTGTAATCCCCCGCGACACTCCAAGAGGCTACACCTTC.

This rearrangement joins TRBV7-9 to TRBJ2-4; D may match TRBD1 or TRBD2 (5 bases each). This CDR3 has 16 residues. From germline, CDR1 is SEHNR and CDR2 FQNEAQ (reference sequence). The V end lost 0 bases, the J end lost 9 bases, and 18 bases lay between the germline ends. CDR3 DNA: TGTGCCAGCAGCTTAGCCGGGGCCGGGGCTCTTGGCATTCAGTACTTC. It specifies CASSLAGAGALGIQYF.

The chain joins TRBV6-1 to TRBJ2-3, with D possibly being TRBD1 or TRBD2 (5 bases each). CDR1 is MNHNS and CDR2 is SASEGT in the germline V gene. There are 16 residues in the CDR3. The V end lost 4 bases, the J end lost 2 bases, and 16 bases lay between the germline ends. The DNA for the CDR3 is TGTGCCAGCAGTGGGGGACGGCCAAGCCTCACAGATACGCAGTATTTT. It codes for CASSGGRPSLTDTQYF.

The V gene is TRBV11-2, the J gene TRBJ1-5; weak D call: TRBD1 (6 bases). This CDR3 has 15 amino acids. The germline gives CDR1 SGHAT, CDR2 FQNNGV. The V gene lost 3 bases and the J gene lost 5 bases, with 14 bases spanning the gap. The DNA for the CDR3 is TGTGCCAGCAGCTTCAGCGGGACACCGTATCAGCCCCAGCATTTT. Its translation is CASSFSGTPYQPQHF.

The chain combines TRBV7-6 with TRBJ1-5, with D uncertain. The CDR3 loop spans 14 amino acids. CDR1 and CDR2 (germline): SGHVS, FNYEAQ. Trimming removed 5 bases at V and 5 bases at J, with 13 bases between. The CDR3 is CASSPTGADQPQHF. The CDR3 nucleotides read TGTGCCAGCAGCCCCACGGGAGCAGATCAGCCCCAGCATTTT.

V usage is TRBV7-9 and J usage is TRBJ2-7; no clear D gene. The CDR3 covers 12 residues. Trimming stripped 5 bases from V and 0 bases from J, with 5 bases between. The germline CDR1 and CDR2 sequences are SEHNR and FQNEAQ (reference sequence). CDR3 loop: CASSHSSYEQYF. The CDR3 bases are TGTGCCAGCAGCCATAGCTCCTACGAGCAGTACTTC.